These T cell receptor beta chains were read from a single sample in a study of blood T cells in healthy people across ages. TCRdb analysed the 5' RACE reads with MiXCR anew, one entry per CDR3 protein. The sample consists of 500,000 to 550,000 distinct CDR3 sequences, less than 25% of them appearing once. These same data were also listed under a study on T cells of mothers and their children.

Material: blood. The receptors derive from a boy aged 5-17 years in good health. Each CDR3 is given with its conserved first and last residue. Fields, in order: J gene, D gene, V gene, clone size, CDR3 protein, CDR3 DNA. The D gene is left open where the match is weak. Size is omitted from some rows. Given values are once, few, many or a class for expanded clones.

TRBJ2-5 | TRBD2 | TRBV7-2 | . | CASSLASSGTETQYF | TGTGCCAGCAGCTTAGCTTCTAGCGGGACAGAGACCCAGTACTTC
TRBJ1-4 | . | TRBV20-1 | . | CSARDLQFNEKLFF | TGCAGTGCTAGAGATTTACAGTTTAATGAAAAACTGTTTTTT
TRBJ2-1 | . | TRBV20-1 | . | CSARDRAKGRLEQFF | TGCAGTGCTAGAGATAGGGCCAAGGGGCGGCTTGAGCAGTTCTTC
TRBJ2-1 | TRBD1 | TRBV29-1 | . | CSVEGAGQVYEGEQFF | TGCAGCGTTGAAGGTGCGGGACAGGTTTATGAGGGTGAGCAGTTCTTC
TRBJ2-4 | . | TRBV7-2 | few | CASSPPRTGMDIQYF | TGTGCCAGCAGCCCGCCGAGAACAGGGATGGACATTCAGTACTTC
TRBJ1-4 | . | TRBV6-6 | once | CASSYSGGGPNEKLFF | TGTGCCAGCAGTTACTCTGGGGGGGGGCCTAATGAAAAACTGTTTTTT
TRBJ2-1 | . | TRBV4-2 | . | CASSQETTIDNEQFF | TGTGCCAGCAGCCAAGAAACTACTATAGACAATGAGCAGTTCTTC
TRBJ1-6 | TRBD1 | TRBV7-9 | . | CASSLGQGYYNSPLHF | TGTGCCAGCAGCCTGGGACAGGGGTACTATAATTCACCCCTCCACTTT
TRBJ2-7 | . | TRBV7-2 | . | CASSFGGYPYEQYF | TGTGCCAGCAGCTTTGGGGGTTACCCCTACGAGCAGTACTTC
TRBJ2-6 | . | TRBV21-1 | few | CASSKATGPPGANVLTF | TGTGCCAGCAGCAAAGCGACAGGGCCTCCCGGGGCCAACGTCCTGACTTTC
TRBJ2-5 | . | TRBV7-2 | few | CASSPLQAPETQYF | TGTGCCAGCAGTCCTCTTCAGGCCCCTGAGACCCAGTACTTC
TRBJ2-6 | . | TRBV20-1 | . | CSATLPGANVLTF | TGCAGTGCTACTCTCCCCGGAGCCAACGTCCTGACTTTC
TRBJ2-5 | TRBD1 | TRBV7-2 | many | CASSSRTGSETQYF | TGTGCCAGCAGCTCAAGGACAGGATCAGAGACCCAGTACTTC
TRBJ2-7 | . | TRBV6-6 | . | CASSSPPQLEQYF | TGTGCCAGTAGCAGTCCCCCTCAACTTGAGCAGTACTTC
TRBJ2-5 | . | TRBV14 | . | CASSVNLGGTALGETQYF | TGTGCCAGCAGCGTAAATTTAGGAGGGACAGCTCTGGGGGAGACCCAGTACTTC